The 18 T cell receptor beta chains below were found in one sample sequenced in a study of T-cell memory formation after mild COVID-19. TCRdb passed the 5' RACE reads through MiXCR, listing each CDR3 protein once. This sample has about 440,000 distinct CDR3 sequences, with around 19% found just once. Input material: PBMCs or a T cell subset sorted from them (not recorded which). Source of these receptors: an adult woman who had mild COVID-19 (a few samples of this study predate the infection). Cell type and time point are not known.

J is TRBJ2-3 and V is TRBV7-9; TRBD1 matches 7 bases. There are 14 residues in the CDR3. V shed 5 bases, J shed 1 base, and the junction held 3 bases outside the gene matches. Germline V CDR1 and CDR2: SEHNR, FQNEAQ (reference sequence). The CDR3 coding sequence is TGTGCCAGCAGCCCGACAGGGCGCACAGATACGCAGTATTTT. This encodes CASSPTGRTDTQYF.

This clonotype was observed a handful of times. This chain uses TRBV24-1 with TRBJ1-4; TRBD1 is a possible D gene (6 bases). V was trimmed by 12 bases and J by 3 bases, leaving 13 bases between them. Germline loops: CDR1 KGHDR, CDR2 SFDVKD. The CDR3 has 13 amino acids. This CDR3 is CAVSQGSNEKLFF. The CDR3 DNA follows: TGTGCCGTTTCACAGGGCTCTAATGAAAAACTGTTTTTT.

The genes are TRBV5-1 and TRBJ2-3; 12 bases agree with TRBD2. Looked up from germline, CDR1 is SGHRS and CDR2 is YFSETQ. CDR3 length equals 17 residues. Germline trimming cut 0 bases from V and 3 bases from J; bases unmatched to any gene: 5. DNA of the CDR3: TGCGCCAGCAGCTTGGGACTAGCGGGAGCGGCAACAGATACGCAGTATTTT. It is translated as CASSLGLAGAATDTQYF.

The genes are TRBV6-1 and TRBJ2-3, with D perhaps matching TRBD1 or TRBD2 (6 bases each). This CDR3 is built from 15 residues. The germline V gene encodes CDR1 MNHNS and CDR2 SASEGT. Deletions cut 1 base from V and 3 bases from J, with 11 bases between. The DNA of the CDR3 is TGTGCCAGCAGTGAAGGGGGGGCTTGGACAGATACGCAGTATTTT. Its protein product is CASSEGGAWTDTQYF.

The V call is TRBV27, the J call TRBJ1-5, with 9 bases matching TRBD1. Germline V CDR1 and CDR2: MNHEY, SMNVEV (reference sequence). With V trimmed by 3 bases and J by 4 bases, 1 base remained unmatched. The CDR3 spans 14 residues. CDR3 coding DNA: TGTGCCAGCAGTTTTGACAGGGGGAATCAGCCCCAGCATTTT. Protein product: CASSFDRGNQPQHF.

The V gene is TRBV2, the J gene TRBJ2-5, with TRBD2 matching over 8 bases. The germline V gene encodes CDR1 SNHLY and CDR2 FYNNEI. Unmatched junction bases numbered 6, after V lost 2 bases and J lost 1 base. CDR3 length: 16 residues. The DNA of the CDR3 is TGTGCCAGCAGTGAAAGTACTAGCGGACTCCAAGAGACCCAGTACTTC. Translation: CASSESTSGLQETQYF.

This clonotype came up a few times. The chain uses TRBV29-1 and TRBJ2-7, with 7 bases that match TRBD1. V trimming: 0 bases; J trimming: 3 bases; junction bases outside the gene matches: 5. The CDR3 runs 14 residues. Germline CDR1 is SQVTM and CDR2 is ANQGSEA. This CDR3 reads CSVEDRTGGYEQYF. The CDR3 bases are TGCAGCGTTGAAGATCGGACAGGAGGCTACGAGCAGTACTTC.

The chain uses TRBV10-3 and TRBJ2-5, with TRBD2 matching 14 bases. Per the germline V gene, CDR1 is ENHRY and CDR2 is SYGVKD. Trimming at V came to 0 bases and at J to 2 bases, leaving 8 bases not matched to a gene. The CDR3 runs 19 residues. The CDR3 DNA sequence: TGTGCCATCAGTGAGTCGTTGGGACTAGCGGGAGAGGGGCAAGAGACCCAGTACTTC. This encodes CAISESLGLAGEGQETQYF.

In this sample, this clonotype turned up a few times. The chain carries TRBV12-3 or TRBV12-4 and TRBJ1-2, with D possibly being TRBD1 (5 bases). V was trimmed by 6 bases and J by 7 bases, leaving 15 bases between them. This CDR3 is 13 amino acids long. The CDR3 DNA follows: TGTGCCAGCAGGTTCCGGGGCCAACTTGGCTACACCTTC. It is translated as CASRFRGQLGYTF.

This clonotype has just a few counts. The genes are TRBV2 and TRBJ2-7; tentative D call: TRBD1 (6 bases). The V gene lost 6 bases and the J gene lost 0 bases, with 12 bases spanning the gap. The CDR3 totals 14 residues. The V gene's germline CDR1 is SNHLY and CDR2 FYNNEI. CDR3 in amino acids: CASSEQGLSYEQYF. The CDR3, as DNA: TGTGCCAGCAGCGAACAGGGTCTCTCCTACGAGCAGTACTTC.

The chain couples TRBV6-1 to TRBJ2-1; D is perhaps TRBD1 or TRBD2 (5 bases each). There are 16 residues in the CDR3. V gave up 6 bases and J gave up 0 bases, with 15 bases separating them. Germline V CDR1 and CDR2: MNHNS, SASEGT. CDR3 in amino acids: CASSATRQISYNEQFF. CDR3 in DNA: TGTGCCAGCAGCGCTACTAGACAGATCTCCTACAATGAGCAGTTCTTC.

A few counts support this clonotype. The CDR3 reads CASSLVRGGELFF. The CDR3 region has the DNA TGTGCCAGCAGCTTAGTCCGGGGCGGGGAGCTGTTTTTT. V and J are TRBV11-2 and TRBJ2-2; a possible D gene is TRBD2 (5 bases). CDR3 length: 13 residues. Trimming removed 1 base at V and 7 bases at J, with 7 bases between. CDR1 and CDR2 from the germline V gene are SGHAT and FQNNGV.

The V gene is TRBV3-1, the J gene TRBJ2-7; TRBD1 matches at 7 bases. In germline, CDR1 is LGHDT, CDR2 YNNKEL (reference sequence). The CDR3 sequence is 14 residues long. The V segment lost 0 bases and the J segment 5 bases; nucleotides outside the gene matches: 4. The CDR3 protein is CASSQEDRAHEQYF. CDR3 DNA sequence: TGTGCCAGCAGCCAAGAAGACAGGGCCCACGAGCAGTACTTC.

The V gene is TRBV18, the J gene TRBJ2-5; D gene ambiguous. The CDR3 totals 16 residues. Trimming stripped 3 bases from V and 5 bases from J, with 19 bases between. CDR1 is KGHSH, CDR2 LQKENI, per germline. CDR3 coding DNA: TGTGCCAGCTCACCCCCCGCCAGGACCGTCGGGGAGACCCAGTACTTC. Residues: CASSPPARTVGETQYF.

CDR3 amino acids: CSARDNRGWTEAFF. The CDR3 DNA is TGCAGTGCTAGAGATAACAGGGGATGGACTGAAGCTTTCTTT. The V call is TRBV20-1, the J call TRBJ1-1, with 7 nucleotides matching TRBD1. The CDR3 is made up of 14 amino acids. Trimming took 0 bases from V and 5 from J; bases not matched to a gene: 6. The germline gives CDR1 DFQATT, CDR2 SNEGSKA (reference sequence).

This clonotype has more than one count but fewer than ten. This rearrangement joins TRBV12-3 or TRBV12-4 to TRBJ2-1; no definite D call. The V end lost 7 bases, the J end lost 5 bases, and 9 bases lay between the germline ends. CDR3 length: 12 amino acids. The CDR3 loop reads CASTSFHNEQFF. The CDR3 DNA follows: TGTGCCAGCACGTCCTTTCACAATGAGCAGTTCTTC.

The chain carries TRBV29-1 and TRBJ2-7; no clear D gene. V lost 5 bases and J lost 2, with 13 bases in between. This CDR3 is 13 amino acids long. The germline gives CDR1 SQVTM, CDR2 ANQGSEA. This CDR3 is CSVRTTTAYEQYF. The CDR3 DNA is TGCAGCGTTCGAACGACGACCGCCTACGAGCAGTACTTC.

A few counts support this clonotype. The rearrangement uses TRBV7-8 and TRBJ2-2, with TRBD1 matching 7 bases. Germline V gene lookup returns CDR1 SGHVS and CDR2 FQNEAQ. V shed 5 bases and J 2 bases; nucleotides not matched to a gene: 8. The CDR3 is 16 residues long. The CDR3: CASSGRQGYNTGELFF. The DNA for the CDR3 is TGTGCCAGCAGCGGACGACAGGGATACAACACCGGGGAGCTGTTTTTT.